This TCR beta chain was found in a study of control samples from healthy donors and cancer patients. The method was immunoSEQ multiplex PCR; TCRdb's version includes in-frame clones alone and lacks a portion of them. In the table there are some 170,000 clones, approximately 94% of which are singletons. The ends lost 3 bases at V and 5 bases at J; junction bases unmatched: 9. Looked up from germline, CDR1 is SGHRS and CDR2 is YFSETQ. CDR3 size: 15 residues. This TCR derives from a man aged 55 to 70 with colorectal cancer. The specimen was PBMCs. This chain uses TRBV5-1 with TRBJ2-3; 7 bases align to TRBD2. This chain's CDR3 is CASSWEGIWVDTQYF. The CDR3 DNA follows: TGCGCCAGCAGCTGGGAGGGGATCTGGGTAGATACGCAGTATTTT.